This TCR beta chain was identified in a study of blood T cell repertoires in COVID-19. Study context: Samples of COVID-19 (acute and convalescent) were obtained from the United States, Italy and Spain. Sample material is recorded as cDNA or gDNA derived from T cells, B-cell-depleted T cells, or PBMCs.

Before being deemed recovered, Cohort 3 donors had two negative PCRs, clearance, or symptom resolution. V dropped 2 bases and J dropped 9; count of bases not matched to a gene: 14. CDR1 and CDR2 (germline): SGHNT, YENEEA. The CDR3 loop spans 18 amino acids. Profiled with immunoSEQ multiplex PCR; TCRdb holds only in-frame clones, not every one. The table records approximately 200,000 clones, roughly 80% of them present only once. The sample comprised PBMCs or T cells enriched from blood (not recorded which). The rearrangement links TRBV11-3 to TRBJ2-1, with 12 nucleotides matching TRBD1. The source of this sequence is a man aged 55 to 69 who had recovered from COVID-19. CDR3 bases: TGTGCCAGCAGCTTACCCCCCGGTAGGGGACAGGGGGCTCTTGAGCAGTTCTTC. Protein product: CASSLPPGRGQGALEQFF.